This entry features one TCR beta chain sequence. What it recognizes is unknown. This sample includes further DNA sequences coding for the same CDR3. Every PCR received spiked-in synthetic TCR analog templates. Sequenced by immunoSEQ multiplex PCR; TCRdb stores in-frame clones only, minus some. The sample includes over 100,000 clones, around 93% of them seen just once. These data belong to a study of PD-L1 blockade in urothelial cancer. Turning to the study itself: Between 0 and 3 prior chemotherapy regimens had been given to patients.

Time point indicated: peripheral blood 6 weeks after treatment start. There were between 1 and 8 samples from each patient, taken pretreatment and on-treatment. This CDR3 region has 13 residues. V gave up 1 base and J gave up 6 bases, with 8 bases separating them. CDR1 and CDR2 (germline): LGHNA, YNFKEQ. General study points: Tumor-associated clones in blood expanded more at 3 weeks in durable-benefit patients.

This TCR derives from a man aged 60 to 75 with urothelial cancer. The V and J genes are TRBV4-2 and TRBJ2-3, with a weak D call TRBD2 (5 bases). The sequences come from PBMCs, collected around atezolizumab (anti-PD-L1) treatment. The CDR3 coding sequence is TGTGCCAGCAGCCAAGGCTTAGCGGATACGCAGTATTTT. Protein sequence: CASSQGLADTQYF.